This TCR beta chain was captured in a study of cytomegalovirus exposure and HLA in healthy donors. Study-wide points: The classifier reportedly diagnosed cytomegalovirus status with high sensitivity and specificity. It was 150 to 200 TCR beta chains that were listed as cytomegalovirus-associated. It emerged from a later analysis that several of the most significant clusters appeared to be linked to common viral pathogens.

Primers: 60 Vbeta forward and 13 Jbeta reverse. Clones were sequenced by immunoSEQ multiplex PCR, and TCRdb holds only the in-frame ones, with some missing. The table shows around 100,000 clones, with roughly 71% occurring only once. The germline V gene encodes CDR1 SGHVS and CDR2 FNYEAQ. With 5 bases clipped from V and 5 bases from J, the junction kept 6 bases outside the gene matches. The CDR3 loop spans 15 amino acids. As for the donors, each was a healthy bone marrow donor. About this clone itself: What it recognizes is unknown.

This receptor was taken from a man between 40 and 49 years old in good health and CMV-seropositive. The sample was PBMCs. The rearrangement uses TRBV7-6 and TRBJ1-5, with TRBD1 matching 10 bases. CDR3 sequence (DNA): TGTGCCAGCAGCCCGACGGGACAGGGGTATCAGCCCCAGCATTTT. Its translation is CASSPTGQGYQPQHF.